The clone carrying this T cell receptor (beta chain) has only a few counts. Its antigen is as yet unknown. The data are from a study of T cell repertoires in cytomegalovirus infection. Study details: Use of recently identified HLA-C-restricted and well-studied HLA-B-restricted CMV epitopes was part of the study. CMV infection and matching HLA type were both indicated by public TCR beta signatures.

In TCRdb, the reads were re-called with MiXCR into one record per CDR3 protein. The table records 70,000 or so distinct CDR3 sequences, about 26% of them present only once. Trimming removed 1 base at V and 9 bases at J, with 19 bases between. Germline CDR1 is LNHNV and CDR2 is YYDKDF (reference sequence). This CDR3 contains 16 residues. Study-wide results and limits: CMV-specific TCR beta clonotypes restricted by HLA-C were the ones dominating the ex vivo response. Cumulative public TCR beta family frequency identified CMV carriers with the relevant HLA.

The chain employs TRBV15 and TRBJ2-1; TRBD2 might be the D (7 bases). The TCR was taken from a human donor in good health (CMV status not recorded). Some clones in this sample may be carry-over from other donors' samples. The material was CD8+ T cells from cultured PBMCs, obtained from culture after CMV antigen stimulation. CDR3 protein: CATSRAEAGALLEQFF. Here the CDR3 DNA reads TGTGCCACCAGCAGAGCCGAGGCGGGGGCCCTTCTTGAGCAGTTCTTC.